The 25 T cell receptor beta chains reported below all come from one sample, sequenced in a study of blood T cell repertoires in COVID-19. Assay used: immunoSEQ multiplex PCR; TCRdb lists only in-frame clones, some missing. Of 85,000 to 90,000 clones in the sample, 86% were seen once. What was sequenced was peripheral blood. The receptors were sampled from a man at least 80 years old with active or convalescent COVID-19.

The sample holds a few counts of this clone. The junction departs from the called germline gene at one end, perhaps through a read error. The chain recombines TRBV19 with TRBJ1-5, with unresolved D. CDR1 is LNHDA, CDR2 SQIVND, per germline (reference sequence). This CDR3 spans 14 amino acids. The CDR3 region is CASSIRLREVPQHF. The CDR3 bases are TGTGCCAGCAGTATCCGACTCCGGGAGGTCCCCCAGCATTTT.

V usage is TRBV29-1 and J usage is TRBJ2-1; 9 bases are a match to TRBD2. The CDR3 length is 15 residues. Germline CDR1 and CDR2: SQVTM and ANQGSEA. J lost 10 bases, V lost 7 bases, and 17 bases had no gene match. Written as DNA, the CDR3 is TGCAGCGGCCAGACTAGCGGTGGGCTGGTTGAAGAGCAGTTCTTC. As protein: CSGQTSGGLVEEQFF.

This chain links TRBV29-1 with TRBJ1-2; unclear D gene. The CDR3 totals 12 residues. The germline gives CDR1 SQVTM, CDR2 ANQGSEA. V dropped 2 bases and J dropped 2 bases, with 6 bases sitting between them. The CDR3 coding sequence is TGCAGCGTTGAATCGGTAAACTATGGCTACACCTTC. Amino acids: CSVESVNYGYTF.

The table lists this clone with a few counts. As DNA, the CDR3 is TGTGCCAGCTCTTTAGTCCAGGGGGCGGCGGAGAATTCACCCCTCCACTTT. Translating gives CASSLVQGAAENSPLHF. The gene calls are TRBV18 and TRBJ1-6, with TRBD1 identical over 8 bases. Germline V gene sequence: CDR1 KGHSH, CDR2 LQKENI. V dropped 6 bases and J dropped 7; count of bases not matched to a gene: 14. This CDR3 has 17 residues. Looking up the rest from reference TRBV18 and TRBJ1-6 gives the full variable domain: NAGVMQNPRHLVRRRGQEARLRCSPMKGHSHVYWYRQLPEEGLKFMVYLQKENIIDESGMPKERFSAEFPKEGPSILRIQQVVRGDSAAYFCASSLVQGAAENSPLHFGNGTRLTVT.

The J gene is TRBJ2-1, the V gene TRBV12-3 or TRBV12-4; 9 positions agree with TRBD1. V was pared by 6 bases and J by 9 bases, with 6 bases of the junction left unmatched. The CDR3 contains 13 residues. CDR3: CASSWDRAAEQFF. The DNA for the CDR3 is TGTGCCAGCAGCTGGGACAGGGCTGCTGAGCAGTTCTTC.

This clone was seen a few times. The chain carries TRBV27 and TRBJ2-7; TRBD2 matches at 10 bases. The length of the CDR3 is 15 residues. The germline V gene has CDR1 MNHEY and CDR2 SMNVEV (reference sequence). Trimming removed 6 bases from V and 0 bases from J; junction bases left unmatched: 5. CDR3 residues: CASSPGLARSYEQYF. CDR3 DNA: TGTGCCAGCAGCCCGGGACTAGCGCGCTCCTACGAGCAGTACTTC.

This CDR3 is CASSTDTGGETQYF. The CDR3 coding sequence is TGTGCCAGCAGCACGGACACAGGGGGAGAGACCCAGTACTTC. V and J are TRBV9 and TRBJ2-5; 8 bases match TRBD1. CDR1 and CDR2 (germline): SGDLS, YYNGEE. V lost 4 bases to trimming and J lost 4 bases; unmatched junction nucleotides: 6. The CDR3 totals 14 residues.

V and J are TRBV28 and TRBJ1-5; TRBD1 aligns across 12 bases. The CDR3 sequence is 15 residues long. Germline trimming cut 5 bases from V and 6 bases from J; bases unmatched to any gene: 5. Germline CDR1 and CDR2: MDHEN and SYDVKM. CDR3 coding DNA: TGTGCCAGCAGTCCCGGGACAGGGGGCTCTCAGCCCCAGCATTTT. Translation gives CASSPGTGGSQPQHF.

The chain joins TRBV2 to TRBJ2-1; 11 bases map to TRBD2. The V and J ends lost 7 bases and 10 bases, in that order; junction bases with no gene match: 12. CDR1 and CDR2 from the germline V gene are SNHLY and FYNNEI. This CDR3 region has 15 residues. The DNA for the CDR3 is TGTGCCAGCACTCCACTTACTAGCGGGAGTAGCGAGCAGTTCTTC. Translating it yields CASTPLTSGSSEQFF.

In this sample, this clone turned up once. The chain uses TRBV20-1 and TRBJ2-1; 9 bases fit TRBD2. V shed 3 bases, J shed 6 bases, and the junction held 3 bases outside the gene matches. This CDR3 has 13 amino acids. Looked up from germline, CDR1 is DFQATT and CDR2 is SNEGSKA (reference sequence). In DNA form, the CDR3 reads TGCAGTGCTAGTCCTAGCGGGATCAATGAGCAGTTCTTC. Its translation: CSASPSGINEQFF.

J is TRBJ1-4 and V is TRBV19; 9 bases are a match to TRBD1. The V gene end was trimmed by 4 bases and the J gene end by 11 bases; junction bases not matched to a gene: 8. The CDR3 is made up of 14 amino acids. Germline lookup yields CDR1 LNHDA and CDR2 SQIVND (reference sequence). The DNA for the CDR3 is TGTGCCAGTAGTAATCCGGGACAGGGAGGGAAACTGTTTTTT. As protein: CASSNPGQGGKLFF. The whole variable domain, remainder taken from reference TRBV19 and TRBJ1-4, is DGGITQSPKYLFRKEGQNVTLSCEQNLNHDAMYWYRQDPGQGLRLIYYSQIVNDFQKGDIAEGYSVSREKKESFPLTVTSAQKNPTAFYLCASSNPGQGGKLFFGSGTQLSVL.

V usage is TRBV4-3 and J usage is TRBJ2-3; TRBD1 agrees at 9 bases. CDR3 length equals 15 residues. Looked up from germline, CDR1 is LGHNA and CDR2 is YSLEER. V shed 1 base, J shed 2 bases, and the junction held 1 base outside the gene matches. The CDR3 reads CASSQGDRVTDTQYF. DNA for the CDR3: TGCGCCAGCAGCCAAGGGGACAGGGTCACAGATACGCAGTATTTT.

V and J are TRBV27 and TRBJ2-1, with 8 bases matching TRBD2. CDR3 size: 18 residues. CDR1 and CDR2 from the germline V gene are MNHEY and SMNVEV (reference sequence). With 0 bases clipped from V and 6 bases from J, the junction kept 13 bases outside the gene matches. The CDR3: CASSLSWFGRASGNEQFF. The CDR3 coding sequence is TGTGCCAGCAGTTTATCATGGTTCGGGAGGGCCTCGGGCAATGAGCAGTTCTTC.

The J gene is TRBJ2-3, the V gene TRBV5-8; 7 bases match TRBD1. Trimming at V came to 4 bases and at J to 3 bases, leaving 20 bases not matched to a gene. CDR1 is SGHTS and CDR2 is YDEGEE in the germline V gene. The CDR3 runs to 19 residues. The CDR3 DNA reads TGTGCCAGCAGCAGAGGACAGGCCCCTGCTATACCGGGGACAGATACGCAGTATTTT. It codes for CASSRGQAPAIPGTDTQYF.

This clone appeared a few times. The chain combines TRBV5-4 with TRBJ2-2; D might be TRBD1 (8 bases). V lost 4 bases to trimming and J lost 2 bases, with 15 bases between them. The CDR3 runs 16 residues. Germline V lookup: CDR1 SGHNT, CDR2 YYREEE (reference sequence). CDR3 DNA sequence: TGTGCCAGCAGCGAAAACAGGGGGGGTAACACCGGGGAGCTGTTTTTT. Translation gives CASSENRGGNTGELFF.

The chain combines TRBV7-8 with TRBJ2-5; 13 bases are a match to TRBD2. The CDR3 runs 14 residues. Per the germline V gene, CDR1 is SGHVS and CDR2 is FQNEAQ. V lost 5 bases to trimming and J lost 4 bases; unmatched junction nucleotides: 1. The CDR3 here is CASSRTSGRETQYF. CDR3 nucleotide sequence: TGTGCCAGCAGCCGGACTAGCGGGAGAGAGACCCAGTACTTC.

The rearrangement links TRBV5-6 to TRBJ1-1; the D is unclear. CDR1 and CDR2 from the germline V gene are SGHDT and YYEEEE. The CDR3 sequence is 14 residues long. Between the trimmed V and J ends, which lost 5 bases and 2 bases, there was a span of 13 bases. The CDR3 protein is CASSIPVPNTEAFF. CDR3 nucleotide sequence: TGTGCCAGCAGTATACCGGTCCCAAACACTGAAGCTTTCTTT.

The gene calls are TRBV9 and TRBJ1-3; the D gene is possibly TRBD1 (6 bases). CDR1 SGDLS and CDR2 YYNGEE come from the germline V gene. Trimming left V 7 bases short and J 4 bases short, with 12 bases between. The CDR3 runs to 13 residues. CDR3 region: CASGLGQGNTIYF. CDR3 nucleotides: TGTGCCAGCGGACTTGGACAGGGAAACACCATATATTTT.

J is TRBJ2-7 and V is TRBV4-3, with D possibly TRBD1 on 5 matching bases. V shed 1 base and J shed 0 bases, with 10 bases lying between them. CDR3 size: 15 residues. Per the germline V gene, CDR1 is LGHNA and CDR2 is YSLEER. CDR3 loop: CASSQADKSSYEQYF. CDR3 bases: TGCGCCAGCAGCCAAGCGGACAAGAGCTCCTACGAGCAGTACTTC.

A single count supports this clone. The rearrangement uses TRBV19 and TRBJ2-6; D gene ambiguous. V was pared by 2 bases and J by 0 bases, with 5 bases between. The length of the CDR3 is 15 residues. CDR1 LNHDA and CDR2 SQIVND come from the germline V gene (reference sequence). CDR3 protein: CASSIRSSGANVLTF. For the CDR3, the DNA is TGTGCCAGTAGTATAAGGAGCTCTGGGGCCAACGTCCTGACTTTC.

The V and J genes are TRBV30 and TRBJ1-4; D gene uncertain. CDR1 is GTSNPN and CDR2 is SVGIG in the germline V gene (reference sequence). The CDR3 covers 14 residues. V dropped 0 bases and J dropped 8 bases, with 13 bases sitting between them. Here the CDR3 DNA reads TGTGCCTGGAGTGTAGACCTCGGCGGGGAAAAACTGTTTTTT. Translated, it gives CAWSVDLGGEKLFF.

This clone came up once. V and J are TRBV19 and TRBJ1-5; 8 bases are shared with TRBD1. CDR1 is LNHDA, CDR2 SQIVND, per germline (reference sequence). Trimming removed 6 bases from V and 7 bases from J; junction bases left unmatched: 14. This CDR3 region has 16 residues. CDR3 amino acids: CASSTDNAGGWQPQHF. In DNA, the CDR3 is TGTGCCAGTAGCACAGACAATGCAGGGGGCTGGCAGCCCCAGCATTTT. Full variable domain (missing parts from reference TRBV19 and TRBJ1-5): DGGITQSPKYLFRKEGQNVTLSCEQNLNHDAMYWYRQDPGQGLRLIYYSQIVNDFQKGDIAEGYSVSREKKESFPLTVTSAQKNPTAFYLCASSTDNAGGWQPQHFGDGTRLSIL.

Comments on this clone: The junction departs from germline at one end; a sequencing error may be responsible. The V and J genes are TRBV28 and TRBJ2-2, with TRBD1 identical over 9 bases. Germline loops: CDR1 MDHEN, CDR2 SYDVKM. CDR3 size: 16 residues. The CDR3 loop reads CASSLQGAGDTRELFF. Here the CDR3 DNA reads TGTGCCAGCAGCCTACAGGGGGCAGGGGACACCAGGGAGCTGTTTTTT.

CDR3 protein: CASSQDAGNQETQYF. The CDR3 DNA reads as TGTGCCAGCAGCCAAGATGCCGGGAATCAAGAGACCCAGTACTTC. The J gene is TRBJ2-5, the V gene TRBV4-2; D is possibly TRBD2 (5 bases). Germline assignment: CDR1 LGHNA and CDR2 YNFKEQ. Trimming removed 0 bases from V and 2 bases from J, with 10 bases in between. The CDR3 covers 15 residues.

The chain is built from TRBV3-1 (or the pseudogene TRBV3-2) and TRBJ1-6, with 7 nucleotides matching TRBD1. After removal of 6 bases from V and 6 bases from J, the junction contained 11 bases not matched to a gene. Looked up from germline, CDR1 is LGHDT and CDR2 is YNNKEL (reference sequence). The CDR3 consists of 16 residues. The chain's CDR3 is CASSPRYRGGNSPLHF. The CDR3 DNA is TGTGCCAGCAGTCCAAGATACAGGGGAGGTAATTCACCCCTCCACTTT.